This T cell receptor (beta chain) appears in the sequencing data of a study of blood T cell repertoires in COVID-19. The protocol was immunoSEQ multiplex PCR, while the TCRdb copy is restricted to in-frame clones and leaves out a portion. The table lists nearly 95,000 clones, around nine tenths of them singletons. V dropped 6 bases and J dropped 11 bases, with 11 bases sitting between them. Germline V gene sequence: CDR1 LNHDA, CDR2 SQIVND (reference sequence). The CDR3 has 11 amino acids. J is TRBJ2-1 and V is TRBV19; D is perhaps TRBD2 (6 bases). The sequenced sample consisted of peripheral blood. This receptor was identified in an elderly woman with acute or convalescent COVID-19. The CDR3 spells CASSRTTKQFF. CDR3 DNA sequence: TGTGCCAGTAGCCGGACTACAAAGCAGTTCTTC.